A single sample gave rise to the 18 T cell receptor beta chains below, sequenced in a study of blood T cell repertoires in COVID-19. Sequencing used immunoSEQ multiplex PCR; TCRdb keeps in-frame clones, though not all of them. The sample has about 160,000 clones; roughly 84% are singletons. The material sequenced was peripheral blood. These TCRs come from a man between 60 and 70 years old who had recovered from COVID-19.

The V call is TRBV9, the J call TRBJ2-1; 14 nucleotides agree with TRBD2. This CDR3 comprises 20 residues. With 3 bases clipped from V and 8 bases from J, the junction kept 19 bases outside the gene matches. Per the germline V gene, CDR1 is SGDLS and CDR2 is YYNGEE. CDR3 sequence (DNA): TGTGCCAGCAGCGCCAGACTAGCGGGGGGGCCTTATTCACCTGGGCATGAGCAGTTCTTC. Translated, it gives CASSARLAGGPYSPGHEQFF.

For the CDR3, the DNA is TGTGCCACCAGCCCTAGGGAAGGGGGCCATTCCTACGAGCAGTACTTC. It is translated as CATSPREGGHSYEQYF. V and J are TRBV15 and TRBJ2-7; TRBD1 aligns across 7 bases. V lost 5 bases, J lost 1 base, and 11 bases stayed unmatched. CDR1 and CDR2 (germline): LNHNV, YYDKDF (reference sequence). This CDR3 comprises 16 residues.

V gene TRBV3-1 (or the pseudogene TRBV3-2) combines with J gene TRBJ2-1; 9 bases are a match to TRBD2. Germline lookup yields CDR1 LGHDT and CDR2 YNNKEL (reference sequence). This CDR3 comprises 16 residues. The trim removed 4 bases at V and 5 bases at J, leaving 9 bases unmatched. The CDR3 DNA sequence: TGTGCCAGCAGCCGACCTCTAGCGGGGCACCACAATGAGCAGTTCTTC. Translated: CASSRPLAGHHNEQFF.

This chain connects TRBV24-1 to TRBJ1-5; the D gene is possibly TRBD1 (6 bases). Germline CDR1 KGHDR, CDR2 SFDVKD. The CDR3 length is 14 residues. Trimming cost V 3 bases and J 4 bases, with 9 bases left between them. The CDR3 DNA follows: TGTGCCACCAGTGATGGGGGCCATAATCAGCCCCAGCATTTT. Amino acids: CATSDGGHNQPQHF.

V usage is TRBV6-5 and J usage is TRBJ2-2; 7 bases fit TRBD2. Trimming cost V 7 bases and J 1 base; bases outside gene matches: 3. The germline CDR1 and CDR2 sequences are MNHEY and SVGAGI. The CDR3 totals 14 residues. The CDR3 DNA follows: TGTGCCAGCAAGATAGCGGGGAACACCGGGGAGCTGTTTTTT. Protein product: CASKIAGNTGELFF.

V gene TRBV30 combines with J gene TRBJ1-6, with 7 nucleotides matching TRBD1. Trimming at V came to 5 bases and at J to 9 bases, leaving 10 bases not matched to a gene. The CDR3 runs 14 residues. CDR1 is GTSNPN and CDR2 is SVGIG in the germline V gene (reference sequence). CDR3 protein: CAWGTGTVGSPLHF. The CDR3 DNA reads as TGTGCCTGGGGAACCGGGACAGTGGGTTCACCCCTCCACTTT.

J is TRBJ1-4 and V is TRBV19; D is undetermined. V was cut by 1 base and J by 0 bases, with 6 bases left in between. The length of the CDR3 is 15 residues. CDR1 and CDR2 from the germline V gene are LNHDA and SQIVND (reference sequence). The CDR3 sequence: CASSIARATNEKLFF. CDR3 DNA sequence: TGTGCCAGTAGTATAGCACGGGCAACTAATGAAAAACTGTTTTTT.

The chain uses TRBV27 and TRBJ1-5; D is unresolved. This CDR3 contains 14 residues. Trimming stripped 2 bases from V and 6 bases from J, with 11 bases between. Germline CDR1 and CDR2: MNHEY and SMNVEV (reference sequence). DNA for the CDR3: TGTGCCAGCAGTTTAGTCTCTGGAGTTCAGCCCCAGCATTTT. Translating gives CASSLVSGVQPQHF.

The gene calls are TRBV2 and TRBJ2-1, with TRBD1 matching 10 bases. This CDR3 contains 13 residues. Germline CDR1 and CDR2: SNHLY and FYNNEI. The V and J ends lost 8 bases and 9 bases, in that order; junction bases with no gene match: 7. The CDR3 is CASRQGAVIEQFF. The CDR3 DNA is TGTGCCAGCCGACAGGGGGCAGTTATTGAGCAGTTCTTC. The full variable domain, its missing parts supplied by reference TRBV2 and TRBJ2-1, is EPEVTQTPSHQVTQMGQEVILRCVPISNHLYFYWYRQILGQKVEFLVSFYNNEISEKSEIFDDQFSVERPDGSNFTLKIRSTKLEDSAMYFCASRQGAVIEQFFGPGTRLTVL.

This clone was observed a single time. The chain has TRBV7-2 and TRBJ2-5, with D perhaps matching TRBD2 (6 bases). Trimming stripped 5 bases from V and 4 bases from J, with 17 bases between. The CDR3 has 15 amino acids. Looked up from germline, CDR1 is SGHTA and CDR2 is FQGNSA. CDR3: CASSPNQEGRETQYF. The CDR3 DNA reads TGTGCCAGCAGCCCAAACCAGGAGGGGCGAGAGACCCAGTACTTC.

The sample holds a few counts of this clone. J is TRBJ1-2 and V is TRBV30; a possible D gene is TRBD1 (6 bases). Germline V CDR1 and CDR2: GTSNPN, SVGIG (reference sequence). CDR3 size: 13 residues. The germline V and J ends were trimmed by 1 base and 6 bases, with 12 bases remaining between them. Written as DNA, the CDR3 is TGTGCCTGGAGTGAGGGGGATAGGGATGGCTACACCTTC. Amino acids: CAWSEGDRDGYTF.

This rearrangement joins TRBV19 to TRBJ1-4; D call uncertain. Trimming removed 7 bases from V and 7 bases from J, with 13 bases in between. From germline, CDR1 is LNHDA and CDR2 SQIVND (reference sequence). This CDR3 has 13 amino acids. The CDR3 DNA reads as TGTGCCAGTAAGGAGGGTGGAGGTGAAAAACTGTTTTTT. It codes for CASKEGGGEKLFF.

The genes are TRBV20-1 and TRBJ2-3; D is possibly TRBD2 (7 bases). Trimming removed 3 bases at V and 3 bases at J, with 22 bases between. The length of the CDR3 is 17 residues. Germline lookup yields CDR1 DFQATT and CDR2 SNEGSKA (reference sequence). The CDR3 spells CSASRSRGPGGTDTQYF. The CDR3 DNA sequence: TGCAGTGCTAGTAGGTCGCGGGGGCCCGGAGGGACAGATACGCAGTATTTT.

The rearrangement joins TRBV20-1 to TRBJ2-3, with D possibly being TRBD1 (6 bases). The CDR3 totals 15 residues. V lost 3 bases, J lost 2 bases, and 15 bases lay in between. The germline V gene encodes CDR1 DFQATT and CDR2 SNEGSKA (reference sequence). The CDR3 here is CSASNSQGYTDTQYF. CDR3 coding DNA: TGCAGTGCTAGTAACAGCCAGGGGTACACAGATACGCAGTATTTT.

The rearrangement joins TRBV5-4 to TRBJ2-3, with TRBD2 matching 10 bases. CDR1 SGHNT and CDR2 YYREEE come from the germline V gene (reference sequence). V shed 4 bases, J shed 4 bases, and the junction held 3 bases outside the gene matches. The CDR3 loop spans 14 amino acids. The CDR3, as DNA: TGTGCCAGCAGCGTCAGCGGGGGGGCAGATACGCAGTATTTT. This codes for CASSVSGGADTQYF. Full variable domain (outside the CDR3, taken from reference TRBV5-4 and TRBJ2-3): ETGVTQSPTHLIKTRGQQVTLRCSSQSGHNTVSWYQQALGQGPQFIFQYYREEENGRGNFPPRFSGLQFPNYSSELNVNALELDDSALYLCASSVSGGADTQYFGPGTRLTVL.

The CDR3 region is CATSDYGAGGHNEQFF. In DNA form, the CDR3 reads TGTGCCACCAGTGATTACGGAGCGGGGGGGCACAATGAGCAGTTCTTC. The chain has TRBV24-1 and TRBJ2-1; 10 positions agree with TRBD2. Losses at the gene ends were 2 bases for V and 5 bases for J; bases not matched to a gene: 5. Germline V gene sequence: CDR1 KGHDR, CDR2 SFDVKD. CDR3 length: 16 amino acids.

The chain recombines TRBV3-1 (or the pseudogene TRBV3-2) with TRBJ2-7; 8 positions match TRBD2. Germline CDR1 and CDR2: LGHDT and YNNKEL (reference sequence). This CDR3 is 13 amino acids long. V was clipped by 2 bases and J by 9 bases; unmatched bases: 6. As DNA, the CDR3 is TGTGCCAGCAGCCAAAGACGCCTAGCGGGGCAGTACTTC. Protein product: CASSQRRLAGQYF.

The chain recombines TRBV5-6 with TRBJ2-2; 8 bases map to TRBD2. The CDR3 contains 17 residues. The germline V gene encodes CDR1 SGHDT and CDR2 YYEEEE. Unmatched junction bases numbered 5, after V lost 0 bases and J lost 1 base. CDR3 sequence: CASSLVVAGLNTGELFF. CDR3 in DNA: TGTGCCAGCAGCTTGGTAGTAGCGGGATTGAACACCGGGGAGCTGTTTTTT.